This T cell receptor (beta chain) stems from a study of blood T cell repertoires in COVID-19. Study-wide context: The samples span acute and convalescent COVID-19 from the United States, Italy and Spain. Nucleic acid was either cDNA or gDNA, and it came from T cells, B-cell-depleted T cells, or PBMCs.

Sequencing was performed with immunoSEQ multiplex PCR; in TCRdb, only in-frame clones are kept and a portion is missing. This table has around 260,000 clones, about 90% appearing once. The V end was cut by 6 bases, the J end by 2 bases, with 13 bases between. CDR1 MNHEY and CDR2 SVGAGI come from the germline V gene. The CDR3 contains 15 residues. Seattle patient enrollment occurred during active infection, with longitudinal follow-up thereafter. The receptor comes from a person aged 18 to 30 with COVID-19, enrolled during active disease. V gene TRBV6-5 combines with J gene TRBJ2-2, with D possibly matching TRBD1 (6 bases). The sample comprised peripheral blood. The CDR3 DNA reads TGTGCCAGCAGGACTTGGGACACCAACACCGGGGAGCTGTTTTTT. Translated, it gives CASRTWDTNTGELFF.